This TCR beta chain was identified during a study of OX40 agonist ivuxolimab in advanced cancers. Clones were sequenced by immunoSEQ multiplex PCR, and TCRdb holds only the in-frame ones, with some missing. Of roughly 60,000 clones in the sample, about 93% are singletons; the top ten hold about 25%. Details on this clone: Its matching antigen is unknown.

Points from the study as a whole: Doses of 0.1 to 3.0 mg/kg were accompanied by clonal expansion of CD4+ and CD8+ blood T cells by week 6.

CDR1 and CDR2 from the germline V gene are MGHDK and SYGVNS. Between the trimmed V and J ends, which lost 1 base and 2 bases, there was a span of 8 bases. The CDR3 length is 14 residues. V gene TRBV25-1 combines with J gene TRBJ1-2; D is undetermined. The sample in question was CD4+ or CD8+ T cells sorted from blood, obtained in a trial of the OX40 agonist ivuxolimab. The source is an adult with an advanced solid tumor such as melanoma, head and neck, liver or kidney cancer. Written as DNA, the CDR3 is TGTGCCAGCAGTGAATCTCGTATAAACTATGGCTACACCTTC. Translation: CASSESRINYGYTF.